The 9 T cell receptor beta chains below were found in one sample sequenced in a study of regulatory T cells in long-lasting Graves disease. The TCR beta library used iRepertoire HTBI primers with Arm-PCR amplification of CDR3. Each CDR3 protein is one row after TCRdb ran MiXCR on the multiplex PCR reads. The profile shows 350,000 to 500,000 distinct CDR3 sequences, about 15% of them singletons. The time point was: newly diagnosed GD, antithyroid drugs for less than 3 months. Extracted RNA from PBMCs served as the source of the TCR library. These data were also filed under a second study, of T cells in Graves' hyperthyroidism and ophthalmopathy.

The input for sequencing was peripheral blood mononuclear cells (PBMCs), taken at new diagnosis, from a patient treated with antithyroid drugs. The receptor source for this set is a woman between 18 and 29 years old with Graves disease.

A word on this clonotype: A read error is possible here, since a much larger clone lies one base away. J is TRBJ2-5 and V is TRBV2; D perhaps matches TRBD1 (6 bases). V lost 4 bases and J 2 bases, leaving 11 bases between the germline ends. Germline V gives CDR1 SNHLY, CDR2 FYNNEI. There are 14 residues in the CDR3. CDR3 sequence (DNA): TGTGCCAGCAGTGGGCAGGGGAGACAAGAGACCCAGTACTTC. Translating gives CASSGQGRQETQYF. Full variable domain (missing parts from reference TRBV2 and TRBJ2-5): EPEVTQTPSHQVTQMGQEVILRCVPISNHLYFYWYRQILGQKVEFLVSFYNNEISEKSEIFDDQFSVERPDGSNFTLKIRSTKLEDSAMYFCASSGQGRQETQYFGPGTRLLVL.

This clonotype was recorded a few times. V usage is TRBV10-3 and J usage is TRBJ2-3; D is uncertain. The V end lost 5 bases, the J end lost 1 base, and 4 bases lay between the germline ends. CDR1 is ENHRY, CDR2 SYGVKD, per germline. The CDR3 spans 12 residues. The CDR3 is CAISFGTDTQYF. In DNA, the CDR3 is TGTGCCATCAGTTTTGGCACAGATACGCAGTATTTT.

This clonotype was detected only once. The rearrangement uses TRBV7-8 and TRBJ2-7; TRBD2 might be the D (5 bases). The CDR3 is 14 residues long. The V gene lost 1 base and the J gene lost 5 bases, with 12 bases spanning the gap. CDR1 and CDR2 (germline): SGHVS, FQNEAQ. The DNA for the CDR3 is TGTGCCAGCAGCTTAGATGGGAGCCTGGACGAGCAGTACTTC. Its protein product is CASSLDGSLDEQYF.

This clonotype was detected ten times or more. The rearrangement links TRBV7-2 to TRBJ2-3; 8 nucleotides align to TRBD2. V gave up 5 bases and J gave up 2 bases; unmatched junction bases: 9. Germline V CDR1 and CDR2: SGHTA, FQGNSA. CDR3 length equals 16 residues. The CDR3 here is CASSPGLARYTDTQYF. The CDR3 region has the DNA TGTGCCAGCAGCCCCGGACTAGCTAGGTACACAGATACGCAGTATTTT.

The table lists this clonotype with a few counts. The chain carries TRBV3-1 and TRBJ2-1; D is undetermined. The CDR3 consists of 16 residues. Germline V gives CDR1 LGHDT, CDR2 YNNKEL (reference sequence). V lost 0 bases, J lost 3 bases, and 12 bases lay in between. The DNA of the CDR3 is TGTGCCAGCAGCCAAGATTTAGTGGGAATCTACAATGAGCAGTTCTTC. It yields the protein CASSQDLVGIYNEQFF.

The gene calls are TRBV5-5 and TRBJ2-1, with D possibly TRBD2 on 6 matching bases. The CDR3 has 14 residues. Germline CDR1 reads SGHKS; CDR2 reads YYEKEE (reference sequence). The V end lost 0 bases, the J end lost 6 bases, and 10 bases lay between the germline ends. This chain's CDR3 is CASSLEGRSNEQFF. The CDR3 DNA follows: TGTGCCAGCAGCTTGGAGGGGAGGTCCAATGAGCAGTTCTTC.

This clonotype was seen at least ten times. The chain combines TRBV5-1 with TRBJ2-1; 8 bases match TRBD1. Germline CDR1 and CDR2: SGHRS and YFSETQ. This CDR3 has 16 amino acids. V lost 0 bases and J lost 5; bases outside the gene matches: 7. The CDR3: CASSLVLRQGNNEQFF. For the CDR3, the DNA is TGCGCCAGCAGCTTGGTCCTAAGACAGGGGAACAATGAGCAGTTCTTC.

V gene TRBV7-2 combines with J gene TRBJ2-7; TRBD1 matches 9 bases. Unmatched junction bases numbered 9, after V lost 5 bases and J lost 4 bases. CDR1 SGHTA and CDR2 FQGNSA come from the germline V gene. The CDR3 is 15 amino acids. CDR3 amino acids: CASSKRGQGSYEQYF. The CDR3 DNA reads TGTGCCAGCAGCAAACGAGGACAGGGGTCGTACGAGCAGTACTTC.

This clonotype was detected ten times or more. DNA for the CDR3: TGTGCCAGCCAAGCGGAATACAATGAGCAGTTCTTC. Its protein product is CASQAEYNEQFF. The chain employs TRBV6-1 and TRBJ2-1; TRBD2 might be the D (5 bases). CDR3 length: 12 amino acids. Trimming cost V 8 bases and J 4 bases, with 9 bases left between them. Germline CDR1 is MNHNS and CDR2 is SASEGT.